This T cell receptor beta chain was observed in a study of T cells after posttransplantation cyclophosphamide. From germline, CDR1 is LNHDA and CDR2 SQIVND (reference sequence). Trimming pared 3 bases from V and 3 bases from J, leaving 12 bases between. The CDR3 spans 14 residues. TCRdb's table, derived via immunoSEQ multiplex PCR, lists solely in-frame clones and lacks some. Of around 13,000 clones listed, approximately 83% were seen once; the top ten hold roughly 0.91%. Points from the study as a whole: Skin or GI-infiltrating T cells shared few TRB sequences with blood. Recipient CMV seropositivity and CMV reactivation strongly tracked TRB clonality.

This clone came up once. The antigen remains undetermined. On the day of bone marrow donation, the related graft donor provided peripheral blood. The specimen was memory CD4+ T cells sorted from PBMCs. J is TRBJ2-7 and V is TRBV19, with D maybe TRBD1 (7 bases). The receptor comes from a man aged 45-60 years in good health, CMV-negative, and a related stem cell transplant donor. CDR3 in amino acids: CASSIRQGGYEQYF. The CDR3 bases are TGTGCCAGTAGTATTCGGCAGGGGGGCTACGAGCAGTACTTC. Supplemented by reference TRBV19 and TRBJ2-7, the full variable domain reads DGGITQSPKYLFRKEGQNVTLSCEQNLNHDAMYWYRQDPGQGLRLIYYSQIVNDFQKGDIAEGYSVSREKKESFPLTVTSAQKNPTAFYLCASSIRQGGYEQYFGPGTRLTVT.